The 20 T cell receptor beta chains presented below share a single source sample, sequenced in a study of T cell responses to AZD1222 COVID-19 vaccine. The method was immunoSEQ multiplex PCR; TCRdb's version includes in-frame clones alone and lacks a portion of them. This repertoire shows fewer than 200,000 clones, around 92% found once; its top ten account for 1% to 1.5%. The material sequenced was peripheral blood, taken on day 0 of AZD1222 vaccination. These receptors were collected from an adult in good health.

The J gene is TRBJ1-5, the V gene TRBV5-1, with 8 bases that match TRBD1. V shed 0 bases, J shed 4 bases, and the junction held 3 bases outside the gene matches. This CDR3 has 15 amino acids. The germline gives CDR1 SGHRS, CDR2 YFSETQ. The CDR3 protein is CASSLETGANQPQHF. The CDR3 bases are TGCGCCAGCAGCTTGGAGACAGGGGCTAATCAGCCCCAGCATTTT.

The chain links TRBV6-2 or TRBV6-3 to TRBJ1-2; D unclear. Trimming took off 5 bases at V and 8 bases at J, with 24 bases between the two ends. This CDR3 contains 16 residues. Germline V gene lookup returns CDR1 MNHEY and CDR2 SVGEGT. CDR3 sequence: CASSRPFFGVPEGYTF. In nucleotides, the CDR3 is TGTGCCAGCAGTCGGCCCTTCTTCGGGGTGCCGGAAGGCTACACCTTC.

The genes are TRBV11-2 and TRBJ2-7; D is unclear. V lost 5 bases and J lost 0, with 14 bases in between. CDR1 and CDR2 (germline): SGHAT, FQNNGV. This CDR3 has 15 residues. CDR3 protein: CASSPAPSNSYEQYF. CDR3 nucleotides: TGTGCCAGCAGCCCAGCCCCCAGTAACTCCTACGAGCAGTACTTC.

The chain carries TRBV5-1 and TRBJ1-3, with 10 positions matching TRBD1. The CDR3 has 15 amino acids. V was pared by 5 bases and J by 8 bases, with 10 bases of the junction left unmatched. CDR1 and CDR2 (germline): SGHRS, YFSETQ. The CDR3 loop reads CASRPGTGVRHTIYF. The CDR3 DNA sequence: TGCGCCAGCAGGCCCGGGACAGGGGTCAGACACACCATATATTTT.

A single count supports this clone. V usage is TRBV30 and J usage is TRBJ2-7; maybe TRBD2 (6 bases). The CDR3 has 15 amino acids. V lost 2 bases and J 4 bases, leaving 18 bases between the germline ends. Germline CDR1 is GTSNPN and CDR2 is SVGIG (reference sequence). As DNA, the CDR3 is TGTGCCTGGAGTTACAACCGCAGGGCGGGGTACGAGCAGTACTTC. As protein: CAWSYNRRAGYEQYF.

The chain has TRBV19 and TRBJ2-1, with TRBD2 identical over 10 bases. The CDR3 spans 15 residues. Germline CDR1 LNHDA, CDR2 SQIVND (reference sequence). The V segment lost 4 bases and the J segment 3 bases; nucleotides outside the gene matches: 3. The CDR3 coding sequence is TGTGCCAGTAGTACCGGGACTAGCGTCTACAATGAGCAGTTCTTC. It yields the protein CASSTGTSVYNEQFF.

This clone has just one count. CDR3 DNA sequence: TGTGCCAGCAGTCTAAGAACCGATACGGGCGCATTCACAGATACGCAGTATTTT. This gives the protein CASSLRTDTGAFTDTQYF. The chain is built from TRBV3-1 (or the pseudogene TRBV3-2) and TRBJ2-3, with D hard to call. The CDR3 is 18 residues long. V was clipped by 6 bases and J by 2 bases, with 24 bases between them. The germline V gene has CDR1 LGHDT and CDR2 YNNKEL (reference sequence).

V and J are TRBV30 and TRBJ1-2, with D unresolved. The germline V gene encodes CDR1 GTSNPN and CDR2 SVGIG (reference sequence). The CDR3 loop spans 12 amino acids. V was cut by 0 bases and J by 8 bases, with 10 bases left in between. The CDR3 bases are TGTGCCTGGAGTGTCTCGACGAGGGGCTACACCTTC. This encodes CAWSVSTRGYTF.

V usage is TRBV12-5 and J usage is TRBJ1-4, with 7 positions matching TRBD1. This CDR3 is 13 amino acids long. V gave up 5 bases and J gave up 7 bases; unmatched junction bases: 4. In germline, CDR1 is LGHNT, CDR2 FRNRAP. CDR3 in amino acids: CASGVQGVEKLFF. CDR3 sequence (DNA): TGTGCTAGTGGTGTCCAGGGGGTTGAAAAACTGTTTTTT.

This chain links TRBV27 with TRBJ2-2, with a weak D call TRBD2 (5 bases). Between the trimmed V and J ends, which lost 5 bases and 6 bases, there was a span of 19 bases. The CDR3 length is 16 residues. Per the germline V gene, CDR1 is MNHEY and CDR2 is SMNVEV (reference sequence). In nucleotides, the CDR3 is TGTGCCAGCAGTCAAAGCCGACTCACTAGACCCGGGGAGCTGTTTTTT. Translated: CASSQSRLTRPGELFF.

J is TRBJ1-1 and V is TRBV19, with 9 bases matching TRBD1. The CDR3 extends over 14 amino acids. V gave up 6 bases and J gave up 2 bases; unmatched junction bases: 4. The germline CDR1 and CDR2 sequences are LNHDA and SQIVND (reference sequence). Here the CDR3 reads CASRSGQGNTEAFF. The CDR3 DNA reads as TGTGCCAGTAGGTCGGGACAGGGAAACACTGAAGCTTTCTTT.

The chain uses TRBV19 and TRBJ1-2, with D hard to call. This CDR3 has 14 amino acids. Germline V CDR1 and CDR2: LNHDA, SQIVND (reference sequence). Trimming removed 3 bases at V and 0 bases at J, with 8 bases between. CDR3 DNA sequence: TGTGCCAGTAGTATCCAGGCCGCTAACTATGGCTACACCTTC. Its translation: CASSIQAANYGYTF. Variable domain in full (rest from reference TRBV19 and TRBJ1-2): DGGITQSPKYLFRKEGQNVTLSCEQNLNHDAMYWYRQDPGQGLRLIYYSQIVNDFQKGDIAEGYSVSREKKESFPLTVTSAQKNPTAFYLCASSIQAANYGYTFGSGTRLTVV.

This chain links TRBV18 with TRBJ2-1; perhaps TRBD2 as D (6 bases). V was cut by 0 bases and J by 8 bases, with 23 bases left in between. CDR3 length: 18 amino acids. The germline V gene encodes CDR1 KGHSH and CDR2 LQKENI. CDR3 DNA: TGTGCCAGCTCACCACCGAACCAGGGAGGTGGGGGTATCCATGAGCAGTTCTTC. As protein: CASSPPNQGGGGIHEQFF.

The V and J genes are TRBV6-4 and TRBJ1-2, with a possible D match to TRBD1 (5 bases). The CDR3 is 13 residues long. The germline V gene encodes CDR1 MRHNA and CDR2 SNTAGT. V was pared by 6 bases and J by 8 bases, with 16 bases between. CDR3 nucleotide sequence: TGTGCCAGCAGGGGGGGAACAGAACCAGGCTACACCTTC. Encoded protein: CASRGGTEPGYTF.

The CDR3 nucleotides are TGTGCCAGCAGCTTAGACGGGGGCATTCAGTACTTC. It encodes CASSLDGGIQYF. This chain links TRBV7-9 with TRBJ2-4; possible D gene TRBD2, 6 bases. CDR1 and CDR2 (germline): SEHNR, FQNEAQ (reference sequence). The CDR3 is made up of 12 amino acids. With 1 base removed from V and 9 bases from J, the gap between germline ends came to 7 bases. The variable domain in full, with the rest retrieved from reference TRBV7-9 and TRBJ2-4, is DTGVSQNPRHKITKRGQNVTFRCDPISEHNRLYWYRQTLGQGPEFLTYFQNEAQLEKSRLLSDRFSAERPKGSFSTLEIQRTEQGDSAMYLCASSLDGGIQYFGAGTRLSVL.

The chain employs TRBV3-1 (or the pseudogene TRBV3-2) and TRBJ1-4, with a possible D match to TRBD1 (6 bases). The length of the CDR3 is 15 residues. Germline CDR1 reads LGHDT; CDR2 reads YNNKEL (reference sequence). The germline V and J ends were trimmed by 0 bases and 8 bases, with 13 bases remaining between them. The CDR3 DNA reads as TGTGCCAGCAGCCAAGAGGGGGGGCTCAGAGAAAAACTGTTTTTT. Protein product: CASSQEGGLREKLFF.

This clone occurred once. The chain couples TRBV6-5 to TRBJ2-6; 7 bases fit TRBD1. V dropped 5 bases and J dropped 1; count of bases not matched to a gene: 2. Germline CDR1 MNHEY, CDR2 SVGAGI. CDR3 length equals 15 residues. This chain's CDR3 is CASSLQGSGANVLTF. The CDR3 DNA sequence: TGTGCCAGCAGTCTACAGGGGTCTGGGGCCAACGTCCTGACTTTC.

The rearrangement joins TRBV3-1 (or the pseudogene TRBV3-2) to TRBJ2-2, with 7 bases aligning to TRBD2. The CDR3 length is 15 residues. Germline V gene data show CDR1 as LGHDT and CDR2 as YNNKEL (reference sequence). V shed 4 bases, J shed 4 bases, and the junction held 6 bases outside the gene matches. The CDR3 DNA is TGTGCCAGCAGCCGGAGCGGGGATAGCACCGGGGAGCTGTTTTTT. As protein: CASSRSGDSTGELFF.

The DNA for the CDR3 is TGTGCCAGTAGTCCCCTCGGGGCCGGCCGCGATACGCAGTATTTT. Translated, it gives CASSPLGAGRDTQYF. The chain has TRBV19 and TRBJ2-3; D might be TRBD1 or TRBD2, each matching 5 bases. Germline assignment: CDR1 LNHDA and CDR2 SQIVND (reference sequence). The CDR3 is 15 residues long. V lost 5 bases to trimming and J lost 6 bases, with 18 bases between them.

This chain joins TRBV7-9 and TRBJ1-2, with 8 bases that match TRBD1. After removal of 7 bases from V and 6 bases from J, the junction contained 13 bases not matched to a gene. CDR3 length equals 15 residues. Germline loops: CDR1 SEHNR, CDR2 FQNEAQ (reference sequence). The CDR3 DNA is TGTGCCAGCACCCGGGGACAGGCCCTTGGTCATGGCTACACCTTC. Residues: CASTRGQALGHGYTF.